The 5 T cell receptor beta chains below were found in one sample sequenced in a study of response to subunit inactivated influenza vaccine (dated by TCRdb to 2016 to 2019). Receptor libraries were prepared by RT-PCR. Sequencing took place on an Illumina HiSeq 2500. TCRdb itself trimmed the public reads at Q25 with fastp, ran MiXCR and retained productive beta chains. Merged by CDR3 protein, the rows form single entries marked with the most common genes and DNA. In this sample the table shows about 700,000 distinct CDR3 sequences, approximately 14% of which occur a single time. Of the sample, 6% to 7% is held by the ten largest clones. Sequences were derived from PBMCs from blood, sampled less than 15 days before vaccination. The receptors derive from a man aged 50-59 years who received an inactivated influenza vaccine. Donor details come from another sample of the same person, matched by shared clones.

This chain connects TRBV15 to TRBJ2-1; 7 bases align to TRBD2. J was trimmed by 9 bases and V by 6 bases; bases with no gene match: 14. Germline CDR1 LNHNV, CDR2 YYDKDF (reference sequence). The CDR3 runs to 15 residues. The CDR3 reads CATRTGTTRATEQFF. CDR3 coding DNA: TGTGCCACCAGAACCGGGACTACCCGAGCAACTGAGCAGTTCTTC.

This clonotype was detected only a few times. This CDR3 is CSARFEGTAMNTEAFF. DNA for the CDR3: TGCAGTGCTAGATTCGAGGGGACAGCCATGAACACTGAAGCTTTCTTT. This chain uses TRBV20-1 with TRBJ1-1; TRBD1 aligns across 7 bases. Germline values: CDR1 DFQATT, CDR2 SNEGSKA (reference sequence). This CDR3 is 16 amino acids long. V was clipped by 2 bases and J by 0 bases; unmatched bases: 9.

A few counts support this clonotype. This rearrangement joins TRBV28 to TRBJ2-7; 12 positions match TRBD2. CDR1 and CDR2 from the germline V gene are MDHEN and SYDVKM. The CDR3 loop spans 15 amino acids. J gave up 5 bases and V 10 bases, and 12 bases lay outside the gene matches. The CDR3 DNA reads TGTGCCACCAATCCTAGCGGGAGGGCGAGCGACGAGCAGTACTTC. Its translation is CATNPSGRASDEQYF.

The CDR3 region is CASSLSIRREKLFF. The DNA of the CDR3 is TGTGCCAGCAGCTTATCCATACGACGGGAAAAACTGTTTTTT. The chain uses TRBV7-9 and TRBJ1-4; D not certain. V lost 2 bases and J 8 bases, leaving 12 bases between the germline ends. This CDR3 region has 14 residues. Germline V CDR1 and CDR2: SEHNR, FQNEAQ (reference sequence). Full variable domain (rest looked up from reference TRBV7-9 and TRBJ1-4): DTGVSQNPRHKITKRGQNVTFRCDPISEHNRLYWYRQTLGQGPEFLTYFQNEAQLEKSRLLSDRFSAERPKGSFSTLEIQRTEQGDSAMYLCASSLSIRREKLFFGSGTQLSVL.

There are a few counts of this clonotype. The chain is built from TRBV20-1 and TRBJ1-5; TRBD1 matches at 10 bases. Trimming removed 6 bases from V and 2 bases from J; junction bases left unmatched: 16. The CDR3 loop spans 18 amino acids. CDR1 is DFQATT, CDR2 SNEGSKA, per germline (reference sequence). For the CDR3, the DNA is TGCAGTGCCTCGCCGGGACAGGGGCCTCGTCCCGGCAATCAGCCCCAGCATTTT. Its translation is CSASPGQGPRPGNQPQHF.